These 22 T cell receptor beta chains share one sample of origin, sequenced in a study of cytomegalovirus exposure and HLA in healthy donors. A multiplex PCR was run with 60 Vbeta primers and 13 Jbeta primers. The table came from immunoSEQ multiplex PCR; TCRdb's copy has only in-frame clones and leaves some out. Here the sample spans fewer than 200,000 clones, over 70% being singletons. The specimen was PBMCs. The receptors were sampled from a young man in good health and CMV-seronegative.

The chain has TRBV5-1 and TRBJ1-1; a weak D match, TRBD1 (6 bases). V lost 3 bases, J lost 9 bases, and 18 bases lay in between. CDR3 size: 14 residues. The V gene's germline CDR1 is SGHRS and CDR2 YFSETQ. CDR3 coding DNA: TGCGCCAGCAGCTCCAGGGTAGGGGGGGAGAAAGCTTTCTTT. Translation gives CASSSRVGGEKAFF.

V gene TRBV5-1 combines with J gene TRBJ2-4; weak D call: TRBD2 (6 bases). CDR3 size: 19 residues. V was pared by 0 bases and J by 0 bases, with 19 bases between. Looked up from germline, CDR1 is SGHRS and CDR2 is YFSETQ. The CDR3 nucleotides read TGCGCCAGCAGCTTGGGGGGGGACCCTTATACCCTAGCCAAAAACATTCAGTACTTC. Amino acids: CASSLGGDPYTLAKNIQYF. Filled out from reference TRBV5-1 and TRBJ2-4, the complete variable domain reads KAGVTQTPRYLIKTRGQQVTLSCSPISGHRSVSWYQQTPGQGLQFLFEYFSETQRNKGNFPGRFSGRQFSNSRSEMNVSTLELGDSALYLCASSLGGDPYTLAKNIQYFGAGTRLSVL.

This clone was seen only a few times. The chain uses TRBV19 and TRBJ1-1, with D unresolved. The CDR3 runs 14 residues. V was trimmed by 7 bases and J by 2 bases, leaving 14 bases between them. Germline CDR1 is LNHDA and CDR2 is SQIVND (reference sequence). CDR3 residues: CASNQAGRNTEAFF. CDR3 DNA: TGTGCCAGTAACCAGGCAGGCCGTAACACTGAAGCTTTCTTT.

This clone was seen more than once but under ten times. The J gene is TRBJ2-2, the V gene TRBV5-6, with no clear D. V was clipped by 0 bases and J by 4 bases, with 7 bases between them. The CDR3 spans 14 residues. Looked up from germline, CDR1 is SGHDT and CDR2 is YYEEEE. CDR3 in DNA: TGTGCCAGCAGCTTGGCCCTAGGCACCGGGGAGCTGTTTTTT. The encoded protein is CASSLALGTGELFF.

The rearrangement links TRBV28 to TRBJ1-1; the D is unclear. Trimming cost V 7 bases and J 4 bases, with 22 bases left between them. CDR1 is MDHEN and CDR2 is SYDVKM in the germline V gene. The length of the CDR3 is 16 residues. CDR3 sequence: CASMIRDRGMGTEAFF. CDR3 nucleotides: TGTGCCAGCATGATAAGAGATCGGGGAATGGGCACTGAAGCTTTCTTT.

The chain recombines TRBV19 with TRBJ1-3; TRBD1 might be the D (6 bases). Deletions cut 8 bases from V and 0 bases from J, with 14 bases between. There are 15 residues in the CDR3. Germline V gives CDR1 LNHDA, CDR2 SQIVND (reference sequence). CDR3 nucleotides: TGTGCCAGTTCTAGGGGGAGCGCCTCTGGAAACACCATATATTTT. Translation gives CASSRGSASGNTIYF.

V is TRBV6-6 and J is TRBJ1-5; no firm D call. This CDR3 region has 14 residues. In germline, CDR1 is MNHNY, CDR2 SVGAGI (reference sequence). V was pared by 2 bases and J by 0 bases, with 5 bases between. The CDR3 coding sequence is TGTGCCAGCAGTTACCGAGATAGCAATCAGCCCCAGCATTTT. Its translation is CASSYRDSNQPQHF.

This chain connects TRBV5-4 to TRBJ2-1; 8 nucleotides match TRBD2. CDR1 is SGHNT, CDR2 YYREEE, per germline (reference sequence). This CDR3 is 16 amino acids long. V was clipped by 0 bases and J by 6 bases; unmatched bases: 8. The CDR3 DNA reads as TGTGCCAGCAGCTTGGCTGCGTTTGCGGGAGGCAATGAGCAGTTCTTC. This sequence encodes CASSLAAFAGGNEQFF.

This clone was picked up a small number of times. The rearrangement links TRBV10-3 to TRBJ1-1; 10 bases line up with TRBD1. The V and J ends lost 9 bases and 9 bases, in that order; junction bases with no gene match: 4. The CDR3 is 11 amino acids. Germline V gene lookup returns CDR1 ENHRY and CDR2 SYGVKD. The CDR3 protein is CAMTGGSQAFF. Written as DNA, the CDR3 is TGTGCCATGACAGGGGGCTCACAAGCTTTCTTT.

V gene TRBV7-9 combines with J gene TRBJ1-5; D gene uncertain. V gave up 4 bases and J gave up 0 bases, with 10 bases separating them. The CDR3 runs to 15 residues. Germline CDR1 SEHNR, CDR2 FQNEAQ (reference sequence). CDR3: CASSSPGYSNQPQHF. In nucleotides, the CDR3 is TGTGCCAGCAGCTCCCCAGGTTATAGCAATCAGCCCCAGCATTTT. The entire variable domain, with the rest obtained from reference TRBV7-9 and TRBJ1-5, is as follows: DTGVSQNPRHKITKRGQNVTFRCDPISEHNRLYWYRQTLGQGPEFLTYFQNEAQLEKSRLLSDRFSAERPKGSFSTLEIQRTEQGDSAMYLCASSSPGYSNQPQHFGDGTRLSIL.

The chain uses TRBV10-3 and TRBJ1-5; D gene unclear. CDR1 is ENHRY and CDR2 is SYGVKD in the germline V gene. V lost 7 bases to trimming and J lost 2 bases, with 12 bases between them. This CDR3 is built from 14 residues. The CDR3, as DNA: TGTGCCATCAAACCCGGCGGAGGCAATCAGCCCCAGCATTTT. This sequence encodes CAIKPGGGNQPQHF.

This clone was detected once. The V call is TRBV5-1, the J call TRBJ1-1, with D uncertain. Trimming took off 2 bases at V and 2 bases at J, with 10 bases between the two ends. This CDR3 region has 14 residues. Germline loops: CDR1 SGHRS, CDR2 YFSETQ. The CDR3 reads CASSFFGINTEAFF. CDR3 DNA: TGCGCCAGCAGCTTCTTCGGGATAAACACTGAAGCTTTCTTT.

This rearrangement joins TRBV6-4 to TRBJ2-1; the match to TRBD2 covers 8 bases. Per the germline V gene, CDR1 is MRHNA and CDR2 is SNTAGT. Losses at the gene ends were 2 bases for V and 12 bases for J; bases not matched to a gene: 9. CDR3 length: 14 residues. DNA for the CDR3: TGTGCCAGCAGTGACGACGGGGATAGCGGGGCGCAGTTCTTC. This translates into CASSDDGDSGAQFF.

This clone was seen a single time. J is TRBJ1-2 and V is TRBV28; 8 bases are a match to TRBD1. The germline V gene encodes CDR1 MDHEN and CDR2 SYDVKM. V was pared by 4 bases and J by 8 bases, with 6 bases of the junction left unmatched. This CDR3 region has 13 residues. CDR3 protein: CASSWQGAQGYTF. The CDR3 bases are TGTGCCAGCAGTTGGCAGGGGGCGCAGGGCTACACCTTC.

This rearrangement joins TRBV18 to TRBJ2-2; TRBD2 is a possible D gene (5 bases). Trimming shortened V by 2 bases and J by 0 bases, and 16 bases separated the two germline ends. The CDR3 has 18 amino acids. The germline V gene encodes CDR1 KGHSH and CDR2 LQKENI. Written as DNA, the CDR3 is TGTGCCAGCTCACCAAGGACGCGGGTGGACGCGAACACCGGGGAGCTGTTTTTT. Translated: CASSPRTRVDANTGELFF. Using reference TRBV18 and TRBJ2-2 for the parts outside the CDR3, the full variable domain is NAGVMQNPRHLVRRRGQEARLRCSPMKGHSHVYWYRQLPEEGLKFMVYLQKENIIDESGMPKERFSAEFPKEGPSILRIQQVVRGDSAAYFCASSPRTRVDANTGELFFGEGSRLTVL.

This rearrangement joins TRBV7-9 to TRBJ2-1, with TRBD1 matching 9 bases. The CDR3 contains 14 residues. V trimming: 1 base; J trimming: 8 bases; junction bases outside the gene matches: 3. CDR1 is SEHNR, CDR2 FQNEAQ, per germline (reference sequence). Here the CDR3 DNA reads TGTGCCAGCAGCTTAGAGGGACAGGGATATGAGCAGTTCTTC. It translates to CASSLEGQGYEQFF.

Only a few counts were recorded for this clone. This sequence joins TRBV6-5 and TRBJ2-2, with a tentative D call TRBD1 (6 bases). CDR3 length: 16 residues. V was pared by 3 bases and J by 3 bases, with 14 bases between. Germline CDR1 and CDR2: MNHEY and SVGAGI. CDR3 sequence reads: CASSYTAGDYTGELFF. The CDR3 DNA is TGTGCCAGCAGTTATACTGCAGGGGATTACACCGGGGAGCTGTTTTTT.

The rearrangement joins TRBV7-3 to TRBJ2-3; no clear D gene. This CDR3 is built from 12 residues. The germline gives CDR1 SGHTA, CDR2 FQGTGA. The V end lost 5 bases, the J end lost 0 bases, and 3 bases lay between the germline ends. The CDR3 spells CASSLSTDTQYF. DNA of the CDR3: TGTGCCAGCAGCCTCAGCACAGATACGCAGTATTTT.

This clone has just one count. The V and J genes are TRBV18 and TRBJ2-6, with D tentatively TRBD2 (5 bases). The CDR3 has 18 residues. Deletions cut 3 bases from V and 0 bases from J, with 15 bases between. The germline V gene has CDR1 KGHSH and CDR2 LQKENI. This chain's CDR3 is CASSPRVSQYSGANVLTF. CDR3 bases: TGTGCCAGCTCACCGAGGGTCAGTCAATACTCTGGGGCCAACGTCCTGACTTTC.

This chain connects TRBV6-1 to TRBJ2-7; tentatively, D is TRBD1 (6 bases). CDR3 length equals 15 residues. Germline assignment: CDR1 MNHNS and CDR2 SASEGT. V lost 6 bases to trimming and J lost 2 bases, with 17 bases between them. The CDR3 nucleotides are TGTGCCAGCAGCCTTCGGGCAGGGGTTCCCTACGAGCAGTACTTC. Translation gives CASSLRAGVPYEQYF.

J is TRBJ2-1 and V is TRBV5-1; 9 bases match TRBD2. From germline, CDR1 is SGHRS and CDR2 YFSETQ. The CDR3 sequence is 16 residues long. J was trimmed by 0 bases and V by 5 bases; bases with no gene match: 6. The CDR3 bases are TGCGCCAGCAGGGCGAGTAGCGGGAGCTCCTACAATGAGCAGTTCTTC. Translated: CASRASSGSSYNEQFF.

V usage is TRBV7-8 and J usage is TRBJ2-7; 12 bases map to TRBD1. Germline CDR1 SGHVS, CDR2 FQNEAQ. The CDR3 is 16 amino acids. The V and J ends lost 5 bases and 6 bases, in that order; junction bases with no gene match: 11. The CDR3 region has the DNA TGTGCCAGCAGCCTAATGGCGGGACAGGGGGCAATCGAGCAGTACTTC. Amino acid sequence: CASSLMAGQGAIEQYF.